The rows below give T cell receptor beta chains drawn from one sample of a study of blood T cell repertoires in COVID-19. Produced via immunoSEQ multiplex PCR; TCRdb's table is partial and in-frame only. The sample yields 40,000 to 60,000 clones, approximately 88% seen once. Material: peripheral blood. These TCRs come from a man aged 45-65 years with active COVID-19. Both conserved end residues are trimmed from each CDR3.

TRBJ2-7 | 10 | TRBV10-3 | AISARSYEQY
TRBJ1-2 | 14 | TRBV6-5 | ASSYSKTWGGDGYT
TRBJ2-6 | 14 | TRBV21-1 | ASSKKGAMGANVLT
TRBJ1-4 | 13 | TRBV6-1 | ASSEARTGLKKLF
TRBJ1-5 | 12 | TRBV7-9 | ASSDSGERQPQH
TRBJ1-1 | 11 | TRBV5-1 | ASSPTGSTEAF
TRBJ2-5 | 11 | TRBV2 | ASSGTSRETQY
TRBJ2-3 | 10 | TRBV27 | ASSFPFSTQY
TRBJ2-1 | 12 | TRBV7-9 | ASSLGLASDEQF
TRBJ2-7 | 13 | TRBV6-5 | ASSPDRYFSYEQY
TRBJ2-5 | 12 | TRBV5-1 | ASSLDRGEETQY
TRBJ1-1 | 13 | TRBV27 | ASSSRQGVRYEAF
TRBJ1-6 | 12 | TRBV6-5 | ASRFTGAGSPLH
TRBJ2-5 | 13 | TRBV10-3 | AIRGGDRERETQY